This TCR beta chain emerged from a study of early T cells in non-severe SARS-CoV-2 infection. Overall study context: The sequenced material was bulk RNA from unsorted whole blood, and its chains were unpaired.

The CDR3 sequence is 15 residues long. Trimming removed 0 bases at V and 3 bases at J, with 9 bases between. Germline lookup yields CDR1 MGHRA and CDR2 YSYEKL. Study-level findings and limits: Matching against VDJdb likely underestimated virus-specific expansions, favoring anti-spike CD8.

On this clonotype: Its antigen remains unidentified.

Molecules of cDNA were individually given unique molecular identifiers that were attached to them. TCRdb re-analysed the 5' RACE reads in MiXCR, keeping a single row per CDR3 protein. Of some 57,000 distinct CDR3 sequences detected, around 9% appear once; the ten largest clones hold around 20%. This receptor was taken from an adult who was a healthcare worker with PCR-confirmed SARS-CoV-2 infection or an uninfected control (not recorded which). The specimen sequenced was whole blood. The rearrangement joins TRBV4-1 to TRBJ1-3, with D uncertain. CDR3 residues: CASSQEPTYGNTIYF. In DNA form, the CDR3 reads TGCGCCAGCAGCCAAGAACCCACGTATGGAAACACCATATATTTT.